The 10 T cell receptor beta chains below come from one sample, sequenced in a study of T cell responses to AZD1222 COVID-19 vaccine. Method: immunoSEQ multiplex PCR; TCRdb's copy keeps in-frame clones and lacks some. The table includes more than 150,000 clones, 90% detected once. The source material was peripheral blood, sampled on day 0 of AZD1222 vaccination. Source of these receptors: an adult in good health.

The genes are TRBV19 and TRBJ2-3; D assignment may be TRBD1 or TRBD2 (5 bases each). Germline V gives CDR1 LNHDA, CDR2 SQIVND (reference sequence). CDR3 length: 15 residues. V was pared by 3 bases and J by 2 bases, with 12 bases between. CDR3 bases: TGTGCCAGTAGTATTATCTTGGGGGACACAGATACGCAGTATTTT. Its translation: CASSIILGDTDTQYF.

CDR3 bases: TGTGCCAGCAGTTGGTCCGGACAGGGGAACACTGAAGCTTTCTTT. It is translated as CASSWSGQGNTEAFF. This chain uses TRBV27 with TRBJ1-1; TRBD1 aligns across 8 bases. There are 15 residues in the CDR3. CDR1 and CDR2 from the germline V gene are MNHEY and SMNVEV (reference sequence). With V trimmed by 4 bases and J by 1 base, 5 bases remained unmatched.

This chain uses TRBV27 with TRBJ1-2; D call uncertain. V was pared by 3 bases and J by 1 base, with 15 bases between. The CDR3 contains 16 residues. Germline CDR1 and CDR2: MNHEY and SMNVEV (reference sequence). CDR3 region: CASSFDGRGLNYGYTF. In DNA form, the CDR3 reads TGTGCCAGCAGTTTTGATGGACGGGGTCTTAACTATGGCTACACCTTC.

The chain uses TRBV30 and TRBJ2-1, with 7 bases lining up with TRBD1. The CDR3 spans 20 residues. Trimming removed 4 bases from V and 1 base from J; junction bases left unmatched: 22. Germline CDR1 reads GTSNPN; CDR2 reads SVGIG (reference sequence). The CDR3 coding sequence is TGTGCCTGGACCATACAACCGGGACAGATTCCTAAATCTTCCTACAATGAGCAGTTCTTC. It translates to CAWTIQPGQIPKSSYNEQFF.

In the case of this clone: The junction shows a germline mismatch at one end, possibly a read error. V is TRBV7-8 and J is TRBJ2-4, with TRBD2 matching over 12 bases. CDR1 is SGHVS and CDR2 is FQNEAQ in the germline V gene. The CDR3 consists of 18 residues. CDR3 sequence reads: CASSLASGRARAKNIQYF. CDR3 coding DNA: TGTGCCAGCAGCCTAGCTAGCGGGAGGGCCCGAGCCAAAAACATTCAGTACTTC.

The CDR3 is CASSVGSFGTDTQYF. In DNA, the CDR3 is TGTGCCAGCAGTGTGGGTAGTTTCGGCACAGATACGCAGTATTTT. This chain joins TRBV2 and TRBJ2-3, with D unresolved. The CDR3 runs 15 residues. Germline V CDR1 and CDR2: SNHLY, FYNNEI. V dropped 4 bases and J dropped 1 base, with 12 bases sitting between them.

This chain links TRBV11-2 with TRBJ2-1, with D perhaps TRBD1 (5 bases). There are 18 residues in the CDR3. Trimming removed 5 bases at V and 7 bases at J, with 27 bases between. CDR1 and CDR2 (germline): SGHAT, FQNNGV. The CDR3: CASSTTPLGQGIRNEQFF. CDR3 in DNA: TGTGCCAGCAGCACAACACCTCTTGGCCAGGGTATTAGGAATGAGCAGTTCTTC.

J is TRBJ1-2 and V is TRBV19; TRBD1 might be the D (5 bases). This CDR3 is built from 13 residues. Germline lookup yields CDR1 LNHDA and CDR2 SQIVND (reference sequence). The V end was cut by 9 bases, the J end by 7 bases, with 18 bases between. CDR3 nucleotide sequence: TGTGCCAGCACGGCCCAGGGTTTGGGTGGCTACACCTTC. Protein: CASTAQGLGGYTF.

The chain combines TRBV2 with TRBJ2-3; D not certain. The CDR3 spans 12 residues. Germline CDR1 is SNHLY and CDR2 is FYNNEI. The V end was cut by 7 bases, the J end by 2 bases, with 7 bases between. The CDR3 is CASILVTDTQYF. CDR3 DNA sequence: TGTGCCAGCATTCTAGTCACAGATACGCAGTATTTT. Looking up the rest from reference TRBV2 and TRBJ2-3 gives the full variable domain: EPEVTQTPSHQVTQMGQEVILRCVPISNHLYFYWYRQILGQKVEFLVSFYNNEISEKSEIFDDQFSVERPDGSNFTLKIRSTKLEDSAMYFCASILVTDTQYFGPGTRLTVL.

The rearrangement uses TRBV5-6 and TRBJ2-1; a weak D match, TRBD2 (5 bases). The germline V gene has CDR1 SGHDT and CDR2 YYEEEE. V was trimmed by 4 bases and J by 4 bases, leaving 15 bases between them. This CDR3 has 15 amino acids. CDR3 sequence: CASSQDSSSYNEQFF. DNA of the CDR3: TGTGCCAGCAGCCAGGACTCCTCCTCATACAATGAGCAGTTCTTC.